Here is one T cell receptor beta chain with its context. V gave up 0 bases and J gave up 4 bases, with 13 bases separating them. Germline V gives CDR1 SGHRS, CDR2 YFSETQ. The CDR3 length is 16 residues. This entry belongs to a study of shared clonotypes between healthy human individuals. Sequencing on ten immunoSEQ deep assay plates was performed for unsorted PBMC DNA. TCRdb keeps only in-frame clones here, not all; method: immunoSEQ multiplex PCR. There are roughly 500,000 clones in the sample; about four fifths occur only once, and less than 15% lies in the top ten. The sequence derives from a woman aged 35 to 49 in good health. Some clones in this sample may be carry-over from other donors' samples. The sample comprised PBMCs. The V call is TRBV5-1, the J call TRBJ1-4; tentative D call: TRBD1 (5 bases). CDR3: CASSLAGGTINEKLFF. The CDR3 DNA reads as TGCGCCAGCAGCTTGGCCGGGGGGACCATTAATGAAAAACTGTTTTTT.